The 2 T cell receptor beta chains listed next were all sequenced from one sample in a study of T cell responses to AZD1222 COVID-19 vaccine. The repertoire was sequenced with immunoSEQ multiplex PCR; TCRdb's copy has only in-frame clones and lacks some. The sample lists some 140,000 clones; about 92% were seen once. This material consisted of peripheral blood, taken on day 0 of AZD1222 vaccination. The receptors were sampled from an adult in good health.

The chain couples TRBV2 to TRBJ2-1; 12 positions match TRBD2. V shed 4 bases and J 4 bases; nucleotides not matched to a gene: 2. The germline CDR1 and CDR2 sequences are SNHLY and FYNNEI. The CDR3 has 15 amino acids. CDR3 coding DNA: TGTGCCAGCAGTGGACTAGCGGGAGATTACAATGAGCAGTTCTTC. Amino acids: CASSGLAGDYNEQFF.

The chain combines TRBV9 with TRBJ1-3, with D unclear. Deletions cut 5 bases from V and 0 bases from J, with 12 bases between. There are 15 residues in the CDR3. Per the germline V gene, CDR1 is SGDLS and CDR2 is YYNGEE. The CDR3 nucleotides read TGTGCCAGCAGTAGGAGGGCGAGCTCTGGAAACACCATATATTTT. Translation: CASSRRASSGNTIYF. Full variable domain (remainder filled in from reference TRBV9 and TRBJ1-3): DSGVTQTPKHLITATGQRVTLRCSPRSGDLSVYWYQQSLDQGLQFLIQYYNGEERAKGNILERFSAQQFPDLHSELNLSSLELGDSALYFCASSRRASSGNTIYFGEGSWLTVV.